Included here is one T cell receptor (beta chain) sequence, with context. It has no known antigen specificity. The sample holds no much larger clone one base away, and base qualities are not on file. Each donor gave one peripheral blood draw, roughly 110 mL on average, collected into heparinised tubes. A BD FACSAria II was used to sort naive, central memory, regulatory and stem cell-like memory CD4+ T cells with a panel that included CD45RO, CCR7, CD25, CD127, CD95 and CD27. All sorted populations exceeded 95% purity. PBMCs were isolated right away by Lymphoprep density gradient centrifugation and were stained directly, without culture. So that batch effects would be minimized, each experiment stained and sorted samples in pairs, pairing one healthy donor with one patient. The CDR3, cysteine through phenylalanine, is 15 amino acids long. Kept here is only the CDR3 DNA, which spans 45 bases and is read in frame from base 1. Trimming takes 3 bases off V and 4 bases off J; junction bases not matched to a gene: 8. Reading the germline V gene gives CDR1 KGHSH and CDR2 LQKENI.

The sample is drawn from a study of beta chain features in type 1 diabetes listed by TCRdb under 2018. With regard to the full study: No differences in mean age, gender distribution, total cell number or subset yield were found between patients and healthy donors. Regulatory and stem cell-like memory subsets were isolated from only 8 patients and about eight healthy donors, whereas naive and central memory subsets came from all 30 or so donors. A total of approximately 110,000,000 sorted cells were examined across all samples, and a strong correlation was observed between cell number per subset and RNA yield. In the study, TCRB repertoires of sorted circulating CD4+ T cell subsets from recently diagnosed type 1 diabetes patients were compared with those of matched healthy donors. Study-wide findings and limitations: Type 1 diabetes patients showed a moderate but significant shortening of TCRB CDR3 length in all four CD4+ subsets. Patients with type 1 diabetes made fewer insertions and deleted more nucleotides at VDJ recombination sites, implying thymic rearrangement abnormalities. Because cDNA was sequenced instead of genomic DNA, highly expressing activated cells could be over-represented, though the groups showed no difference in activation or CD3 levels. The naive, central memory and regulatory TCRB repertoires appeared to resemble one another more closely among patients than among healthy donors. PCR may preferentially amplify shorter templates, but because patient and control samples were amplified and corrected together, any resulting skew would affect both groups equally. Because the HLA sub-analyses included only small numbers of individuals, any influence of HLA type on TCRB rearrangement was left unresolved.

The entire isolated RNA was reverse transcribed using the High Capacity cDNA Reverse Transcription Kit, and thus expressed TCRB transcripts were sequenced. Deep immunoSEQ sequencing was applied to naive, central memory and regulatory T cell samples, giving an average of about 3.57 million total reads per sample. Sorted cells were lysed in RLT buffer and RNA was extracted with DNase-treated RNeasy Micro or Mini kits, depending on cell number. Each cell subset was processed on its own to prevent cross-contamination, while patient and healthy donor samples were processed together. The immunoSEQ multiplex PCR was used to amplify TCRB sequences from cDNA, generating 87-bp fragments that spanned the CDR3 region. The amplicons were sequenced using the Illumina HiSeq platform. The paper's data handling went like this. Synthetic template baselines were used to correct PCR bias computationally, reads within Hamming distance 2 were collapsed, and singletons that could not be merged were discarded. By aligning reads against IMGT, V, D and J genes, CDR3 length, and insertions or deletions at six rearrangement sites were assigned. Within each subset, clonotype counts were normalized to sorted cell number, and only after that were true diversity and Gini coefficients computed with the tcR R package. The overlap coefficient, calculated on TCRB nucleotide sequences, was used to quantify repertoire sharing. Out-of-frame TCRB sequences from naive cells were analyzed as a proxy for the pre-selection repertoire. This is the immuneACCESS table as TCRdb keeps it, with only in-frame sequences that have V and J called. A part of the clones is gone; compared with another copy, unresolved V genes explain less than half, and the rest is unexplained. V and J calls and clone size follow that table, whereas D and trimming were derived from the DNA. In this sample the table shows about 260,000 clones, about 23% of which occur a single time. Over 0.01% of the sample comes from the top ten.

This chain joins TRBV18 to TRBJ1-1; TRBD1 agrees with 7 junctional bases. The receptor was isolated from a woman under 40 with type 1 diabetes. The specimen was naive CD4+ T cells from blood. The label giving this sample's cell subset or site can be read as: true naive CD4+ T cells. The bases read TGTGCCAGCTCACCTTCTTTCCAGGGGGTCACTGAAGCTTTCTTT. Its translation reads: CASSPSFQGVTEAFF.